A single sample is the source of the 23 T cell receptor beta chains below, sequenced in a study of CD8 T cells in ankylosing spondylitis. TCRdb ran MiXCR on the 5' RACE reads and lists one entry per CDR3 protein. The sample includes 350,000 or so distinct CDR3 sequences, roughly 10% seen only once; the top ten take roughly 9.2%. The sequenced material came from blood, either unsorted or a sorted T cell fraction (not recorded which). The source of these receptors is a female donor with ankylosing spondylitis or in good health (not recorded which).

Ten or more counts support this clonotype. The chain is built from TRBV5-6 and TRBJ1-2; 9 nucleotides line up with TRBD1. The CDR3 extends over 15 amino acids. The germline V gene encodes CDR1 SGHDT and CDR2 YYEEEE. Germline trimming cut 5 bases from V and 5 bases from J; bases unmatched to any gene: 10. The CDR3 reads CASSQEQGARYGYTF. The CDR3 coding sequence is TGTGCCAGCAGTCAAGAACAGGGGGCCAGATATGGCTACACCTTC.

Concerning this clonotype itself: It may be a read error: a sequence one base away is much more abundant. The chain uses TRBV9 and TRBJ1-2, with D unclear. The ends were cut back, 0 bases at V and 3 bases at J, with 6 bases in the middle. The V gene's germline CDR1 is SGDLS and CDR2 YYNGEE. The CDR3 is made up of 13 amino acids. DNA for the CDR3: TGTGCCAGCAGCGTAGGGGTAGACTATGGCTACACCTTC. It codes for CASSVGVDYGYTF.

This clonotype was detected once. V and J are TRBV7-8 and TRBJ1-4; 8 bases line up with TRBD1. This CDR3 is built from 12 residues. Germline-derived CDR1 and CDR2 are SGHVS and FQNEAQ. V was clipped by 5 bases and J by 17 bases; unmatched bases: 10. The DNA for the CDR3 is TGTGCCAGCAGCCCCGACAGGGGTTCTTTATTTTTT. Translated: CASSPDRGSLFF.

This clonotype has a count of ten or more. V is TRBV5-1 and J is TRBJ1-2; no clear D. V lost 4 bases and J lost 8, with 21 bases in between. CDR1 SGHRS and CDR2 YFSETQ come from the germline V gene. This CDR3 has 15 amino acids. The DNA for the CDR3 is TGCGCCAGCAGCCTGGGGATGGGCGTTATTCAGGGCTACACCTTC. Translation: CASSLGMGVIQGYTF. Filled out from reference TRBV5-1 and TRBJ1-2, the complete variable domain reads KAGVTQTPRYLIKTRGQQVTLSCSPISGHRSVSWYQQTPGQGLQFLFEYFSETQRNKGNFPGRFSGRQFSNSRSEMNVSTLELGDSALYLCASSLGMGVIQGYTFGSGTRLTVV.

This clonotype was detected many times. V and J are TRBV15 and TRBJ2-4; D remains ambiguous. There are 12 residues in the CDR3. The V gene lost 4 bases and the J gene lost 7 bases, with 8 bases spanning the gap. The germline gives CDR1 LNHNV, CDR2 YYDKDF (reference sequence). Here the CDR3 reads CATSTLGNIQYF. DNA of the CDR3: TGTGCCACCAGCACTCTTGGGAACATTCAGTACTTC.

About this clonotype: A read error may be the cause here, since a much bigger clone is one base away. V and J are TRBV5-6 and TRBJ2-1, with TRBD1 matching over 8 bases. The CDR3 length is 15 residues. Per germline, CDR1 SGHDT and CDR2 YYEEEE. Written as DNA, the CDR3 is TGTGCCAGCAGCTTCGCGGCAGGGGGCCGGAATGAGCAGATCTTC. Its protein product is CASSFAAGGRNEQIF. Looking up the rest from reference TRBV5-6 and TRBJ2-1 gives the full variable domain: DAGVTQSPTHLIKTRGQQVTLRCSPKSGHDTVSWYQQALGQGPQFIFQYYEEEERQRGNFPDRFSGHQFPNYSSELNVNALLLGDSALYLCASSFAAGGRNEQIFGPGTRLTVL.

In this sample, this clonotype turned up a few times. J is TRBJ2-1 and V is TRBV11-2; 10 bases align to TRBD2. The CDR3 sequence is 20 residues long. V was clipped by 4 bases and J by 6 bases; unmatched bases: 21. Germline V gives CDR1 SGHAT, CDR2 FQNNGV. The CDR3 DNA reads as TGTGCCAGCAGCTCTAGGGACAGAAGACTAGCGGGCCTGTCCACCAATGAGCAGTTCTTC. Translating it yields CASSSRDRRLAGLSTNEQFF.

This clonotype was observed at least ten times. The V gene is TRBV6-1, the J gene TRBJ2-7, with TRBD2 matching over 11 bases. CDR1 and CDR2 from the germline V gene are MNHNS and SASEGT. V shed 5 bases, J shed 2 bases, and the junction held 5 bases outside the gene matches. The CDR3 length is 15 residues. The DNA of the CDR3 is TGTGCCAGCAGTCCACTAGCGGGAGACCCCTACGAGCAGTACTTC. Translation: CASSPLAGDPYEQYF.

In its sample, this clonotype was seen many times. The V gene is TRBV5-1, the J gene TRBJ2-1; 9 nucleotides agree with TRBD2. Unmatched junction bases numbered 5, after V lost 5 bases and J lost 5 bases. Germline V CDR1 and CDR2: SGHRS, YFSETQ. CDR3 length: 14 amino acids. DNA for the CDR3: TGCGCCAGCAGAGCAGCTAGCGGGAACAATGAGCAGTTCTTC. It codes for CASRAASGNNEQFF. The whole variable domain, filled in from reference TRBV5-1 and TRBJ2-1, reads KAGVTQTPRYLIKTRGQQVTLSCSPISGHRSVSWYQQTPGQGLQFLFEYFSETQRNKGNFPGRFSGRQFSNSRSEMNVSTLELGDSALYLCASRAASGNNEQFFGPGTRLTVL.

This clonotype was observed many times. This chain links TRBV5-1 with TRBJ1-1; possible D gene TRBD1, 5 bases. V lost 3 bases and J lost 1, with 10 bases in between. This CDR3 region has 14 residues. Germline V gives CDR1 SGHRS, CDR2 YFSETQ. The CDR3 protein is CASSSRQTNTEAFF. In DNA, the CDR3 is TGCGCCAGCAGCTCACGACAGACGAACACTGAAGCTTTCTTT.

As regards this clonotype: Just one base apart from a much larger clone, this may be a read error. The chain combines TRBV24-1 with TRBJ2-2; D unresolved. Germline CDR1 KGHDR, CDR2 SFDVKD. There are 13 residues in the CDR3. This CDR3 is CATSDLSTVELFF. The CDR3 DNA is TGTGCCACCAGTGATTTAAGTACCGTGGAGCTGTTTTTT.

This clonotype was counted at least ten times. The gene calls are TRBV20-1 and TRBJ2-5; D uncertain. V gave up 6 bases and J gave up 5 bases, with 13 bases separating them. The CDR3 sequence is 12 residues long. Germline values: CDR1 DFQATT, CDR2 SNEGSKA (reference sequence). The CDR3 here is CSAPVASETQYF. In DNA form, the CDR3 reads TGCAGTGCGCCGGTAGCCTCCGAGACCCAGTACTTC.

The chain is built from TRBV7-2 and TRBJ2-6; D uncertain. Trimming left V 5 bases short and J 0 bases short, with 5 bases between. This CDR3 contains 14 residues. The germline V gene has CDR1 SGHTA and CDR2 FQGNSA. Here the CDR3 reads CASSTNSGANVLTF. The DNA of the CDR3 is TGTGCCAGCAGCACCAACTCTGGGGCCAACGTCCTGACTTTC. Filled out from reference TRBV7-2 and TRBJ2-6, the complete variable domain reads GAGVSQSPSNKVTEKGKDVELRCDPISGHTALYWYRQSLGQGLEFLIYFQGNSAPDKSGLPSDRFSAERTGGSVSTLTIQRTQQEDSAVYLCASSTNSGANVLTFGAGSRLTVL.

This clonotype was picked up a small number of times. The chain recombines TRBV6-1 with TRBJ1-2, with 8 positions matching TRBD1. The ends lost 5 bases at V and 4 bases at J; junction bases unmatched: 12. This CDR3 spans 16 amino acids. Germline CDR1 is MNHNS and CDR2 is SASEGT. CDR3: CASSPTHFGQGYGYTF. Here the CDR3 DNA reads TGTGCCAGCAGTCCCACTCACTTCGGACAGGGCTATGGCTACACCTTC.

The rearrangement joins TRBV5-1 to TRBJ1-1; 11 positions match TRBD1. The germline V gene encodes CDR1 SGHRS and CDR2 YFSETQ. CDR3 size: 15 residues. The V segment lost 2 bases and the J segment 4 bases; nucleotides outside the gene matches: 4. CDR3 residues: CASSFLDRGRTEAFF. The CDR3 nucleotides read TGCGCCAGCAGCTTCTTGGACAGGGGGCGCACTGAAGCTTTCTTT.

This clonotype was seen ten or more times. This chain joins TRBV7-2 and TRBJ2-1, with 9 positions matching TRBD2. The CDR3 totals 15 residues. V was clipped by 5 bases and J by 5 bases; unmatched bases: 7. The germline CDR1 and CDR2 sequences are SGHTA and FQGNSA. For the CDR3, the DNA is TGTGCCAGCAGCCCTTTAGCGGGAGCGAACAATGAGCAGTTCTTC. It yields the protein CASSPLAGANNEQFF.

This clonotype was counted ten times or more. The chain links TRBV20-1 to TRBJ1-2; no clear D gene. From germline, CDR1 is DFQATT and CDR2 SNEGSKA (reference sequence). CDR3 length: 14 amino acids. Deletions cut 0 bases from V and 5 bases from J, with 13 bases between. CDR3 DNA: TGCAGTGCTAGAGATTATCAGAAACCATATGGCTACACCTTC. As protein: CSARDYQKPYGYTF.

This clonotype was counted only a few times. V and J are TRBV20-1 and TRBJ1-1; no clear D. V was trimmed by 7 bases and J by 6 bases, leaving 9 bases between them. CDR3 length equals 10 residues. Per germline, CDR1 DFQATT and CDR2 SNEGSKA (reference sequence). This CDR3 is CSVLGPEAFF. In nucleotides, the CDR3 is TGCAGTGTTTTAGGCCCTGAAGCTTTCTTT.

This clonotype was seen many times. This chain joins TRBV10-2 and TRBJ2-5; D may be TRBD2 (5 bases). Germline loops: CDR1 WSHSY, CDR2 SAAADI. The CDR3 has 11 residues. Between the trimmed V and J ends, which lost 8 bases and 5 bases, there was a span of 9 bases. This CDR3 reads CASWEWETQYF. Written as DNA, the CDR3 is TGCGCCAGCTGGGAGTGGGAGACCCAGTACTTC.

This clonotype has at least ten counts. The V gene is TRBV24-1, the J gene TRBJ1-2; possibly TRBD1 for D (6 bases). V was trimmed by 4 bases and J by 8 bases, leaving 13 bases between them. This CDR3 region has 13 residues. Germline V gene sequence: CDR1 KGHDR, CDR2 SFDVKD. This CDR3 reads CATSETQGSGYTF. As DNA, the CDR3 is TGTGCCACCAGTGAAACTCAGGGGTCCGGCTACACCTTC.

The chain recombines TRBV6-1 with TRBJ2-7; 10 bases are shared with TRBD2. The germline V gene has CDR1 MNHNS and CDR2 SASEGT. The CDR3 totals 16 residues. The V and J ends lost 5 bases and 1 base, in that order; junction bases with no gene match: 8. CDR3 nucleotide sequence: TGTGCCAGCAGTCCCAAGCGGGGGGGCCGTTCCTACGAGCAGTACTTC. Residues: CASSPKRGGRSYEQYF.

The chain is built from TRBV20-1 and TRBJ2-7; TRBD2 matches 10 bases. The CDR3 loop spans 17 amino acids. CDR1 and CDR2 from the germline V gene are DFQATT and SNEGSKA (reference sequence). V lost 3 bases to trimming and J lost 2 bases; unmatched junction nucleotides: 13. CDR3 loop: CSARGTSGNTGTYEQYF. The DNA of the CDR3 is TGCAGTGCTAGGGGAACTAGCGGGAATACTGGGACCTACGAGCAGTACTTC.

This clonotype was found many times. This chain's CDR3 is CSARRQRELWGEQYF. The CDR3 nucleotides read TGCAGTGCTAGAAGGCAGAGGGAGTTGTGGGGGGAGCAGTACTTC. The V and J genes are TRBV20-1 and TRBJ2-7; the D gene could be TRBD1 or TRBD2 (5 bases each). This CDR3 region has 15 residues. Germline V gene sequence: CDR1 DFQATT, CDR2 SNEGSKA (reference sequence). Trimming took off 2 bases at V and 7 bases at J, with 21 bases between the two ends.